This paragraph covers one T cell receptor beta chain sequence. What it binds is not known. These data belong to a study of T cells expressing NK-cell markers. About the research overall: It was from sorted CD3+CD56+NKG2C+, CD3+CD56+NKG2C- and CD3+CD56-NKG2C+ T cells that TCR beta repertoires came.

From the 5' RACE reads, TCRdb lists one entry per CDR3 protein and no DNA. The specimen's table records 400,000 to 500,000 distinct CDR3 sequences. General study results and limits: A range of about 1.0-8% of CD8+ T cells consisted of dominant NKG2C+ clonotypes in roughly 6 donors. Clones of NKG2C+ T cells that had expanded were of unclear HCMV specificity.

Germline loops: CDR1 DFQATT, CDR2 SNEGSKA (reference sequence). The CDR3 is 17 residues long. The sequence was obtained from a woman between 18 and 70 years old in good health. This chain uses TRBV20-1 with TRBJ2-4; checking the TCRdb D call of TRBD2 is not possible without DNA. Sequenced material: blood T cells: a sorted CD56 or NKG2C T cell subset, CD4+ or CD8+ T cells, or bulk PBMC T cells (not recorded which). The CDR3 sequence: CSAYRGEAGVAKNIQYF.